The 24 T cell receptor beta chains below come from one sample, sequenced in a study of blood T cell repertoires in COVID-19. Here immunoSEQ multiplex PCR was the method, and the copy in TCRdb shows in-frame clones only, minus some. In the table there are 150,000 to 200,000 clones, roughly 85% of which are singletons. Sequenced sample: PBMCs or T cells enriched from blood (not recorded which). These receptors were obtained from a woman aged 70-85 years in a cohort exposed to, infected with or recovered from COVID-19 (not recorded which).

The chain couples TRBV6-9 to TRBJ1-2, with a weak D call TRBD1 (5 bases). The CDR3 runs to 13 residues. Germline V gene sequence: CDR1 MNHGY, CDR2 SVAAGI. The germline V and J ends were trimmed by 1 base and 8 bases, with 11 bases remaining between them. Written as DNA, the CDR3 is TGTGCCAGCAGTTATTGGGGGGATTCGGGCTACACCTTC. Translated, it gives CASSYWGDSGYTF.

This chain uses TRBV3-1 (or the pseudogene TRBV3-2) with TRBJ1-2, with 10 bases lining up with TRBD1. Germline CDR1 reads LGHDT; CDR2 reads YNNKEL (reference sequence). V lost 5 bases to trimming and J lost 6 bases; unmatched junction nucleotides: 9. CDR3 size: 15 residues. DNA for the CDR3: TGTGCCAGCAGCTCCCGGGACAGGGGTATACATGGCTACACCTTC. Its protein product is CASSSRDRGIHGYTF.

This clone was observed once. The genes are TRBV11-3 and TRBJ2-3, with TRBD2 identical over 7 bases. The CDR3 sequence is 16 residues long. The germline gives CDR1 SGHNT, CDR2 YENEEA. J gave up 1 base and V 7 bases, and 11 bases lay outside the gene matches. The CDR3 nucleotides are TGTGCCAGCACCGGGTGGTGGGGAGGGGGCACAGATACGCAGTATTTT. Amino acid sequence: CASTGWWGGGTDTQYF.

The chain couples TRBV12-3 or TRBV12-4 to TRBJ2-1; TRBD1 is a possible D gene (5 bases). V gave up 7 bases and J gave up 5 bases, with 12 bases separating them. The CDR3 sequence is 13 residues long. Here the CDR3 DNA reads TGTGCCAGCACCGTGACAGTGCACAATGAGCAGTTCTTC. It codes for CASTVTVHNEQFF.

V gene TRBV2 combines with J gene TRBJ1-5; possible D gene TRBD1, 5 bases. The CDR3 loop spans 15 amino acids. The V and J ends lost 3 bases and 6 bases respectively, with 15 bases between them. Germline CDR1 and CDR2: SNHLY and FYNNEI. This CDR3 is CASSEGGGRSQPQHF. CDR3 bases: TGTGCCAGCAGTGAGGGGGGAGGGCGAAGTCAGCCCCAGCATTTT.

J is TRBJ1-4 and V is TRBV5-1, with no clear D. V shed 5 bases and J shed 1 base, with 15 bases lying between them. The germline V gene encodes CDR1 SGHRS and CDR2 YFSETQ. The CDR3 has 16 residues. The CDR3 sequence: CASSSGNSGTNEKLFF. CDR3 in DNA: TGCGCCAGCAGTTCCGGAAACAGTGGAACTAATGAAAAACTGTTTTTT. Filled out from reference TRBV5-1 and TRBJ1-4, the complete variable domain reads KAGVTQTPRYLIKTRGQQVTLSCSPISGHRSVSWYQQTPGQGLQFLFEYFSETQRNKGNFPGRFSGRQFSNSRSEMNVSTLELGDSALYLCASSSGNSGTNEKLFFGSGTQLSVL.

The chain uses TRBV28 and TRBJ1-1; 8 positions match TRBD1. J gave up 5 bases and V 7 bases, and 6 bases lay outside the gene matches. This CDR3 spans 13 amino acids. Per germline, CDR1 MDHEN and CDR2 SYDVKM. The CDR3 sequence: CASNYGTGTEAFF. The CDR3 nucleotides read TGTGCCAGCAACTACGGGACAGGAACTGAAGCTTTCTTT.

This clone was counted between two and nine times. The chain employs TRBV10-1 and TRBJ1-5, with TRBD1 as a possible D gene (5 bases). CDR1 and CDR2 from the germline V gene are WNHNN and SYGVQD (reference sequence). The CDR3 runs to 13 residues. Trimming cost V 8 bases and J 4 bases, with 12 bases left between them. This chain's CDR3 is CASSFGANQPQHF. In nucleotides, the CDR3 is TGCGCCAGCTCCTTTGGGGCTAATCAGCCCCAGCATTTT.

The chain combines TRBV5-1 with TRBJ2-1; 9 nucleotides align to TRBD1. Germline assignment: CDR1 SGHRS and CDR2 YFSETQ. The CDR3 consists of 15 residues. V lost 1 base and J lost 3; bases outside the gene matches: 2. DNA of the CDR3: TGCGCCAGCAGCTTGAGACAGGGGGACTACAATGAGCAGTTCTTC. As protein: CASSLRQGDYNEQFF.

The V and J genes are TRBV7-3 and TRBJ2-3, with 7 bases matching TRBD2. The CDR3 is made up of 14 amino acids. The ends lost 5 bases at V and 0 bases at J; junction bases unmatched: 2. CDR1 and CDR2 (germline): SGHTA, FQGTGA. The CDR3 DNA sequence: TGTGCCAGCAGCCAGACTAGCAGCACAGATACGCAGTATTTT. It is translated as CASSQTSSTDTQYF.

The genes are TRBV19 and TRBJ2-7; 9 nucleotides agree with TRBD1. This CDR3 is 14 amino acids long. V shed 6 bases and J 2 bases; nucleotides not matched to a gene: 5. The germline V gene encodes CDR1 LNHDA and CDR2 SQIVND (reference sequence). The CDR3 coding sequence is TGTGCCAGTAGGGACAGGGGCCCCCCCTACGAGCAGTACTTC. This sequence encodes CASRDRGPPYEQYF.

The CDR3 here is CASSLDTFTEAFF. The CDR3, as DNA: TGTGCCAGCAGCTTAGACACGTTCACTGAAGCTTTCTTT. V usage is TRBV7-9 and J usage is TRBJ1-1; D not certain. CDR1 and CDR2 from the germline V gene are SEHNR and FQNEAQ (reference sequence). Between the trimmed V and J ends, which lost 1 base and 4 bases, there was a span of 7 bases. This CDR3 is 13 amino acids long.

This clone was counted a few times. V and J are TRBV27 and TRBJ1-1; the D is unclear. CDR1 and CDR2 (germline): MNHEY, SMNVEV (reference sequence). There are 13 residues in the CDR3. The ends were cut back, 3 bases at V and 1 base at J, with 6 bases in the middle. CDR3: CASSFRGNTEAFF. CDR3 sequence (DNA): TGTGCCAGCAGTTTTCGGGGGAACACTGAAGCTTTCTTT.

This clone was found once. The J gene is TRBJ2-7, the V gene TRBV2; D unresolved. The V and J ends lost 2 bases and 7 bases respectively, with 12 bases between them. This CDR3 contains 13 residues. CDR1 is SNHLY and CDR2 is FYNNEI in the germline V gene. Here the CDR3 reads CASSENSQREQYF. The CDR3 nucleotides are TGTGCCAGCAGTGAAAACTCTCAGAGGGAGCAGTACTTC.

This chain joins TRBV4-2 and TRBJ1-1; D perhaps matches TRBD1 (5 bases). The CDR3 totals 16 residues. The V gene lost 1 base and the J gene lost 3 bases, with 15 bases spanning the gap. Germline V gene data show CDR1 as LGHNA and CDR2 as YNFKEQ. Here the CDR3 reads CASSQVRGGRDTEAFF. The CDR3 DNA follows: TGTGCCAGCAGCCAAGTGAGGGGAGGTAGGGACACTGAAGCTTTCTTT.

This clone was detected only a few times. The gene calls are TRBV12-3 or TRBV12-4 and TRBJ2-3; TRBD2 might be the D (6 bases). The CDR3 extends over 12 amino acids. The V and J ends lost 5 bases and 8 bases respectively, with 11 bases between them. The CDR3 bases are TGTGCCAGCAGTCAGATGCGGGGTACGCAGTATTTT. As protein: CASSQMRGTQYF.

Only a few counts were recorded for this clone. V usage is TRBV6-5 and J usage is TRBJ2-3; tentative D call: TRBD2 (6 bases). The CDR3 spans 14 residues. Trimming cost V 4 bases and J 6 bases, with 14 bases left between them. Germline V gene data show CDR1 as MNHEY and CDR2 as SVGAGI. In DNA form, the CDR3 reads TGTGCCAGCAGTTCGTACTTAGGAGGGGATACGCAGTATTTT. This codes for CASSSYLGGDTQYF.

The chain joins TRBV15 to TRBJ2-7; TRBD1 aligns across 9 bases. The CDR3 extends over 14 amino acids. Germline V gene lookup returns CDR1 LNHNV and CDR2 YYDKDF (reference sequence). V was clipped by 0 bases and J by 4 bases; unmatched bases: 1. The chain's CDR3 is CATSRETGGYEQYF. CDR3 DNA: TGTGCCACCAGCAGAGAGACAGGGGGTTACGAGCAGTACTTC.

The chain recombines TRBV11-2 with TRBJ2-3; possible D gene TRBD2, 5 bases. CDR3 length: 13 amino acids. V lost 5 bases, J lost 6 bases, and 12 bases lay in between. Per germline, CDR1 SGHAT and CDR2 FQNNGV. The CDR3 DNA reads TGTGCCAGCAGCCCGGGGTTCGTGGATACGCAGTATTTT. This codes for CASSPGFVDTQYF.

In this sample, this clone turned up a few times. The V call is TRBV28, the J call TRBJ2-1; 8 nucleotides match TRBD1. The CDR3 is made up of 16 amino acids. Trimming removed 6 bases from V and 1 base from J; junction bases left unmatched: 8. CDR1 is MDHEN, CDR2 SYDVKM, per germline. CDR3: CASSTIDRGSYNEQFF. For the CDR3, the DNA is TGTGCCAGCAGCACCATTGACAGGGGTTCCTACAATGAGCAGTTCTTC.

This clone was seen only a few times. The gene calls are TRBV12-3 or TRBV12-4 and TRBJ1-4, with D perhaps TRBD1 (5 bases). The CDR3 is 12 amino acids. Between the trimmed V and J ends, which lost 3 bases and 11 bases, there was a span of 10 bases. The CDR3 reads CASSFSQGKLFF. CDR3 sequence (DNA): TGTGCCAGCAGTTTCTCCCAGGGTAAACTGTTTTTT.

This clone occurred a few times. This chain uses TRBV10-3 with TRBJ1-2; D unclear. CDR1 ENHRY and CDR2 SYGVKD come from the germline V gene. This CDR3 is 13 amino acids long. The V gene lost 4 bases and the J gene lost 8 bases, with 14 bases spanning the gap. CDR3 nucleotide sequence: TGTGCCATCAGTGTTGGGTTATCAGGAGGCTACACCTTC. Its protein is CAISVGLSGGYTF.

The rearrangement joins TRBV4-1 to TRBJ2-2, with D hard to call. The V and J ends lost 1 base and 7 bases respectively, with 7 bases between them. Germline V gene data show CDR1 as MGHRA and CDR2 as YSYEKL. The CDR3 is 13 amino acids. CDR3 amino acids: CASSQVVIGELFF. The CDR3, as DNA: TGCGCCAGCAGCCAAGTTGTAATCGGGGAGCTGTTTTTT.

The chain is built from TRBV12-3 or TRBV12-4 and TRBJ1-1, with 11 bases lining up with TRBD1. The CDR3 is 13 amino acids. V dropped 5 bases and J dropped 9; count of bases not matched to a gene: 5. The CDR3 nucleotides are TGTGCCAGCAGTCGGACAGGGGGCGTGAAAGCTTTCTTT. It is translated as CASSRTGGVKAFF.